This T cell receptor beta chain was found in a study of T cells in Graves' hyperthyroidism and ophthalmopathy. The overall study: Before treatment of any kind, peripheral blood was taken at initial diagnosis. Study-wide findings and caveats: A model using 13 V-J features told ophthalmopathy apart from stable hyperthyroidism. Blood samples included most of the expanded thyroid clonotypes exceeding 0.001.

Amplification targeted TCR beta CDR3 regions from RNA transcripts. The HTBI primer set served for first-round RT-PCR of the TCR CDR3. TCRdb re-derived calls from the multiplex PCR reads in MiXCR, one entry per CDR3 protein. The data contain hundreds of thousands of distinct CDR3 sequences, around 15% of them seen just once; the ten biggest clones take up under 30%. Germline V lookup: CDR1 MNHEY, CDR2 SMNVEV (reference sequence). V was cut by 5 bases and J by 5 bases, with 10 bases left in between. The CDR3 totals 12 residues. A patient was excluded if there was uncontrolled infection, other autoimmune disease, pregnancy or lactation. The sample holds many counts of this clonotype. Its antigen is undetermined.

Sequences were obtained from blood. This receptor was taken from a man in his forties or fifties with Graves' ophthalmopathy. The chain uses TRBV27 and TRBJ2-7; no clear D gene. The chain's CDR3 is CASSRSSDEQYF. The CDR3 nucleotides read TGTGCCAGCAGTCGTTCTTCGGACGAGCAGTACTTC.